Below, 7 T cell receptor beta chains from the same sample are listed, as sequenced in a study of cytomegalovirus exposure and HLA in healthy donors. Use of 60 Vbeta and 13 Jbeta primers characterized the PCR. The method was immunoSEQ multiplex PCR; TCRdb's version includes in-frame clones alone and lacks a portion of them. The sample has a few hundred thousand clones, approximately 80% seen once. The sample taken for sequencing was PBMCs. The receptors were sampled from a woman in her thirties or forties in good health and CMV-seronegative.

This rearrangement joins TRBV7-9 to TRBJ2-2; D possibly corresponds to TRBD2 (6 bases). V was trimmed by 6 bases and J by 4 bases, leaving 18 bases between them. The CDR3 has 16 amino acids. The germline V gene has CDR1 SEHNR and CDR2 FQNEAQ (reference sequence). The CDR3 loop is CASRPPGLARTGELFF. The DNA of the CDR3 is TGTGCCAGCAGACCTCCCGGTCTAGCGCGCACCGGGGAGCTGTTTTTT.

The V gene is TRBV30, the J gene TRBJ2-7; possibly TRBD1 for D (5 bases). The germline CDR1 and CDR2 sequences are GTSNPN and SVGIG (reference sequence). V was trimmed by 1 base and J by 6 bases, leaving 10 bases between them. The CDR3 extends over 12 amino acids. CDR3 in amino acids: CAWSAGASEQYF. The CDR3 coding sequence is TGTGCCTGGAGTGCTGGGGCTTCCGAGCAGTACTTC.

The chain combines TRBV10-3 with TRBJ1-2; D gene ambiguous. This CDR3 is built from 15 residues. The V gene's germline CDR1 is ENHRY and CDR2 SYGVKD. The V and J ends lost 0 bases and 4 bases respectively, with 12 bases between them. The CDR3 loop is CAISESDVSLYGYTF. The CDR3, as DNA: TGTGCCATCAGTGAGTCTGATGTGAGCCTCTATGGCTACACCTTC.

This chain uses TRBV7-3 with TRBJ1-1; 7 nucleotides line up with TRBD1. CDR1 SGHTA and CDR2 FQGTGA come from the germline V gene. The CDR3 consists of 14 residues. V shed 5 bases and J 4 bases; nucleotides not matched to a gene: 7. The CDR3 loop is CASSKQGQGTEAFF. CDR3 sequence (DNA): TGTGCCAGCAGCAAACAGGGGCAGGGCACTGAAGCTTTCTTT.

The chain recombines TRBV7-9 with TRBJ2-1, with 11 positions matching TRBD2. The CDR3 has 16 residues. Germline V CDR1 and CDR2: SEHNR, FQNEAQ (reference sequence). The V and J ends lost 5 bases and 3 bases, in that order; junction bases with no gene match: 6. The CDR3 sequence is CASSPRLAGIYNEQFF. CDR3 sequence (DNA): TGTGCCAGCAGCCCCAGACTAGCGGGGATCTACAATGAGCAGTTCTTC.

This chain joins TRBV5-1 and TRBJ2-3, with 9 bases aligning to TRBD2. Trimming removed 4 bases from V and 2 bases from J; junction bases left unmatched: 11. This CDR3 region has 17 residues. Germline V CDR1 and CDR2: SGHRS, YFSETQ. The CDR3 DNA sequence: TGCGCCAGCAGCCCCCCCTGGAGCGGGGGGCACACAGATACGCAGTATTTT. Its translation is CASSPPWSGGHTDTQYF. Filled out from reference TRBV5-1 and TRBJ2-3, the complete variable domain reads KAGVTQTPRYLIKTRGQQVTLSCSPISGHRSVSWYQQTPGQGLQFLFEYFSETQRNKGNFPGRFSGRQFSNSRSEMNVSTLELGDSALYLCASSPPWSGGHTDTQYFGPGTRLTVL.

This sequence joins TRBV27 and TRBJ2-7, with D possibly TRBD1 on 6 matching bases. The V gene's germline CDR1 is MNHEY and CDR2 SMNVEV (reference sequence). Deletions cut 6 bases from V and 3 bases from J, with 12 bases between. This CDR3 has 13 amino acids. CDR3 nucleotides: TGTGCCAGCAGGGATCCGGGACACTACGAGCAGTACTTC. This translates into CASRDPGHYEQYF.